The rows below give T cell receptor beta chains drawn from one sample of a study of blood T cell repertoires in COVID-19. The repertoire was sequenced with immunoSEQ multiplex PCR; TCRdb's copy has only in-frame clones and lacks some. Of 90,000 to 120,000 clones listed, roughly nine tenths are singletons. Sequenced input: peripheral blood. These TCRs come from a man between 60 and 75 years old with acute or convalescent COVID-19. Each CDR3 is given with its conserved first and last residue. D genes are given only for firm matches. The listing skips clone size in some rows; elsewhere it reads once, few, many or a size class.

TRBD1	TRBJ1-1	.	TRBV19	CASSALGGTGGNTEAFF	TGTGCCAGTAGTGCCCTCGGGGGAACAGGGGGCAACACTGAAGCTTTCTTT
.	TRBJ2-7	.	TRBV12-5	CATVGQVLSYEQYF	TGTGCCACAGTGGGGCAAGTTCTCTCCTACGAGCAGTACTTC
TRBD1	TRBJ1-4	.	TRBV5-5	CASSFGTEEKLFF	TGTGCCAGCAGCTTTGGGACAGAGGAAAAACTGTTTTTT
TRBD2	TRBJ2-2	.	TRBV28	CASSLRGGGTGELFF	TGTGCCAGCAGTTTACGGGGCGGGGGCACCGGGGAGCTGTTTTTT
.	TRBJ1-5	.	TRBV19	CASSTLNQPQHF	TGTGCCAGTAGTACCTTAAATCAGCCCCAGCATTTT
.	TRBJ2-3	.	TRBV9	CASSGSRGTSTDTQYF	TGTGCCAGCAGCGGCAGCCGGGGAACTAGCACAGATACGCAGTATTTT
TRBD2	TRBJ2-2	.	TRBV9	CASSVEVAGDTGELFF	TGTGCCAGCAGCGTAGAGGTAGCGGGAGACACCGGGGAGCTGTTTTTT
.	TRBJ2-1	.	TRBV11-2	CASSSTPTGRGYNEQFF	TGTGCCAGCAGCTCCACCCCCACCGGTCGGGGGTACAATGAGCAGTTCTTC
.	TRBJ1-1	.	TRBV19	CASSGGFGGVRGTEAFF	TGTGCCAGTAGTGGTGGATTCGGCGGCGTTAGGGGCACTGAAGCTTTCTTT
.	TRBJ2-4	.	TRBV11-3	CASSQRGGYIQYF	TGTGCCAGCAGCCAAAGGGGGGGCTACATTCAGTACTTC
.	TRBJ1-5	.	TRBV30	CAWRDGRGNQPQHF	TGTGCCTGGAGGGACGGGAGGGGAAATCAGCCCCAGCATTTT
TRBD2	TRBJ2-5	.	TRBV5-4	CASSSATGLADQETQYF	TGTGCCAGCAGCTCGGCTACGGGACTAGCGGACCAAGAGACCCAGTACTTC
.	TRBJ1-1	.	TRBV3-1/TRBV3-2	CASSHGTEAFF	TGTGCCAGCAGCCACGGGACTGAAGCTTTCTTT
TRBD2	TRBJ2-5	.	TRBV19	CASALGTSGIGQETQYF	TGTGCCAGTGCACTGGGGACTAGCGGTATAGGTCAAGAGACCCAGTACTTC
TRBD1	TRBJ1-6	.	TRBV18	CASSATTGVGSPLHF	TGTGCCAGCTCGGCTACGACAGGGGTGGGTTCACCCCTCCACTTT
.	TRBJ2-5	.	TRBV19	CASSPRQVQETQYF	TGTGCCAGTAGTCCTCGACAGGTACAAGAGACCCAGTACTTC
TRBD1	TRBJ2-7	.	TRBV5-5	CASSLGQGWPEQYF	TGTGCCAGCAGCTTAGGACAGGGATGGCCCGAGCAGTACTTC
.	TRBJ2-5	.	TRBV29-1	CSVRHQETQYF	TGCAGCGTTAGACATCAAGAGACCCAGTACTTC
TRBD1	TRBJ2-3	.	TRBV29-1	CSVDRDGRTDTQYF	TGCAGCGTCGACAGGGATGGTCGCACAGATACGCAGTATTTT
.	TRBJ1-2	once	TRBV9	CASSGPLGPLRVGGYTF	TGTGCCAGCAGCGGGCCGCTGGGGCCGCTACGAGTAGGGGGCTACACCTTC
.	TRBJ2-1	.	TRBV29-1	CSGGIGNEQFF	TGCAGCGGGGGTATCGGTAATGAGCAGTTCTTC
TRBD1	TRBJ1-2	.	TRBV2	CASRDRANYGYTF	TGTGCCAGCAGGGACAGGGCGAACTATGGCTACACCTTC
TRBD1	TRBJ1-6	.	TRBV6-4	CASSEGQGASPLHF	TGTGCCAGCAGTGAGGGACAGGGGGCTTCACCCCTCCACTTT
.	TRBJ2-5	.	TRBV6-5	CASRTEPIQETQYF	TGTGCCAGCCGGACAGAGCCTATCCAAGAGACCCAGTACTTC